This T cell receptor beta chain was sequenced for a study of T cells expressing NK-cell markers. Study background: Repertoires of TCR beta were obtained from T cells sorted as CD3+CD56+NKG2C+, CD3+CD56+NKG2C- and CD3+CD56-NKG2C+. Most of the eight sequenced donors were HCMV-seropositive; one was seronegative. General study findings and limits: A few donors' CD3+CD56-NKG2C+ cells were dominated by the same clonotypes. In about six donors, dominant CD3+CD56+NKG2C+ clonotypes ranked among the top 10 CD8+ clonotypes.

TCRdb derives one entry per CDR3 protein from the 5' RACE reads, leaving out DNA. The specimen's table records 200,000 to 300,000 distinct CDR3 sequences. Points on this clonotype: The antigen is not known.

CDR3 length: 15 residues. The germline V gene encodes CDR1 MNHEY and CDR2 SVGEGT. The chain recombines TRBV6-2 or TRBV6-3 with TRBJ2-1. The specimen was blood T cells: a sorted CD56 or NKG2C T cell subset, CD4+ or CD8+ T cells, or bulk PBMC T cells (not recorded which). This TCR came from a woman between 18 and 70 years old in good health. CDR3 residues: CASRRSGTTFNEQFF.